This TCR beta chain was recovered during a study of OX40 agonist ivuxolimab in advanced cancers. The overall study: Averaging roughly 60 years in age, with a range of about 20 to 90, the cohort was around 83% male.

Per the germline V gene, CDR1 is LNHDA and CDR2 is SQIVND (reference sequence). V was trimmed by 3 bases and J by 4 bases, leaving 16 bases between them. This CDR3 region has 15 residues. The assay was immunoSEQ multiplex PCR, and TCRdb's table has in-frame clones only and misses some. The table includes 100,000 to 150,000 clones, around 90% detected once. The chain links TRBV19 to TRBJ2-7; unclear D gene. The sequences come from CD4+ or CD8+ T cells sorted from blood, collected in a trial of the OX40 agonist ivuxolimab. The receptor was isolated from an adult with an advanced solid tumor such as melanoma, head and neck, liver or kidney cancer. CDR3 DNA: TGTGCCAGTAGTATCCAGGCTGTATCGGAATACGAGCAGTACTTC. Translating it yields CASSIQAVSEYEQYF.